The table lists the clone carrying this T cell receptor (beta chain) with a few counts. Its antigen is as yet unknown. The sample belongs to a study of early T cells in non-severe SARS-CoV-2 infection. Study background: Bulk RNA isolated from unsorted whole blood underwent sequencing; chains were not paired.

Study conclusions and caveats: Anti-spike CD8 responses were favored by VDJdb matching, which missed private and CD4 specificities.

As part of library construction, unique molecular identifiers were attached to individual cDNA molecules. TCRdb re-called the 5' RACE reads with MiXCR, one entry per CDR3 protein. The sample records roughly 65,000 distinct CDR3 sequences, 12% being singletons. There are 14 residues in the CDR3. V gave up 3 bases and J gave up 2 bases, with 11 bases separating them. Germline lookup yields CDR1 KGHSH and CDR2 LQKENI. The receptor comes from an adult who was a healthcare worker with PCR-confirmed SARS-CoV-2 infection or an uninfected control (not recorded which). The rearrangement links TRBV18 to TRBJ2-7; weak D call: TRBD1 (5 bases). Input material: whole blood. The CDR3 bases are TGTGCCAGCTCACCCCCGACAGAGCCCTACGAGCAGTACTTC. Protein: CASSPPTEPYEQYF.